These 6 T cell receptor beta chains share one sample of origin, sequenced in a study of T cell responses to AZD1222 COVID-19 vaccine. TCRdb's table, derived via immunoSEQ multiplex PCR, lists solely in-frame clones and lacks some. The sample holds more than 80,000 clones, about 90% seen once. The sequenced sample was peripheral blood, obtained 28 days after the second AZD1222 dose. Receptor source: an adult who received the AZD1222 COVID-19 vaccine.

The CDR3 region is CASSRTGRANIQYF. The CDR3 region has the DNA TGTGCCAGCAGTCGGACAGGGAGGGCAAACATTCAGTACTTC. The rearrangement joins TRBV6-2 or TRBV6-3 to TRBJ2-4; tentative D call: TRBD1 (8 bases). CDR3 size: 14 residues. V was shortened by 5 bases and J by 6 bases, with 14 bases between the two germline ends. Per germline, CDR1 MNHEY and CDR2 SVGEGT.

This clone appeared a single time. The J gene is TRBJ1-1, the V gene TRBV10-2; D gene ambiguous. Germline V gene sequence: CDR1 WSHSY, CDR2 SAAADI. V gave up 7 bases and J gave up 0 bases, with 3 bases separating them. CDR3 length equals 11 residues. CDR3 region: CASKVNTEAFF. The CDR3 region has the DNA TGCGCCAGCAAAGTGAACACTGAAGCTTTCTTT.

V gene TRBV10-3 combines with J gene TRBJ2-7; weak D call: TRBD2 (6 bases). Germline V gene lookup returns CDR1 ENHRY and CDR2 SYGVKD. The CDR3 loop spans 11 amino acids. V shed 11 bases and J shed 7 bases, with 15 bases lying between them. CDR3: CASRGSGEQYF. As DNA, the CDR3 is TGTGCCTCACGGGGGTCGGGGGAGCAGTACTTC.

J is TRBJ1-2 and V is TRBV5-1; 8 nucleotides match TRBD1. The CDR3 consists of 17 residues. Germline assignment: CDR1 SGHRS and CDR2 YFSETQ. V lost 3 bases to trimming and J lost 3 bases; unmatched junction nucleotides: 13. CDR3 residues: CASSWSPTGGNDYGYTF. The CDR3 DNA follows: TGCGCCAGCAGCTGGAGTCCAACAGGGGGGAACGACTATGGCTACACCTTC. The variable domain in full, with the rest retrieved from reference TRBV5-1 and TRBJ1-2, is KAGVTQTPRYLIKTRGQQVTLSCSPISGHRSVSWYQQTPGQGLQFLFEYFSETQRNKGNFPGRFSGRQFSNSRSEMNVSTLELGDSALYLCASSWSPTGGNDYGYTFGSGTRLTVV.

The chain has TRBV5-4 and TRBJ2-7, with D possibly called TRBD1 or TRBD2 (6 bases each). Germline V gene lookup returns CDR1 SGHNT and CDR2 YYREEE (reference sequence). The CDR3 has 14 amino acids. With 2 bases removed from V and 4 bases from J, the gap between germline ends came to 13 bases. The CDR3 DNA sequence: TGTGCCAGCAGCTTAGTGGGGGGCGAATACGAGCAGTACTTC. Translated, it gives CASSLVGGEYEQYF. Variable domain in full (rest from reference TRBV5-4 and TRBJ2-7): ETGVTQSPTHLIKTRGQQVTLRCSSQSGHNTVSWYQQALGQGPQFIFQYYREEENGRGNFPPRFSGLQFPNYSSELNVNALELDDSALYLCASSLVGGEYEQYFGPGTRLTVT.

The chain is built from TRBV21-1 and TRBJ2-3. TRBV21-1 is recorded as a pseudogene. This CDR3 is built from 15 residues. The CDR3 DNA is TGTGCCAGCAGCGGGCAGAGGGGCCACACAGATACGCAGTATTTT. Residues: CASSGQRGHTDTQYF.